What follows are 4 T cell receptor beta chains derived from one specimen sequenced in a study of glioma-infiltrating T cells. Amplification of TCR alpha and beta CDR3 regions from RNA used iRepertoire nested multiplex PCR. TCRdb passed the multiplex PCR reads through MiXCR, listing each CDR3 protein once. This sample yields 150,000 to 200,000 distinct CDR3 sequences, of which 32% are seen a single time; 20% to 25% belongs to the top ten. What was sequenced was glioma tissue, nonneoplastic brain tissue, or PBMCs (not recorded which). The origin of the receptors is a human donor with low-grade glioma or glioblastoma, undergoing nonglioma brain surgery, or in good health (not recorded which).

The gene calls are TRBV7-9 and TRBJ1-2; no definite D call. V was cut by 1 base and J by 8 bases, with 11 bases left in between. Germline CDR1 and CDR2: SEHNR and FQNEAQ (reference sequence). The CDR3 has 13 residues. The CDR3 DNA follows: TGTGCCAGCAGCTTAGATGGCAGGAACGGCTACACCTTC. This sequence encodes CASSLDGRNGYTF. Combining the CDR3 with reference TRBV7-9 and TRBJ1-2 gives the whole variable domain DTGVSQNPRHKITKRGQNVTFRCDPISEHNRLYWYRQTLGQGPEFLTYFQNEAQLEKSRLLSDRFSAERPKGSFSTLEIQRTEQGDSAMYLCASSLDGRNGYTFGSGTRLTVV.

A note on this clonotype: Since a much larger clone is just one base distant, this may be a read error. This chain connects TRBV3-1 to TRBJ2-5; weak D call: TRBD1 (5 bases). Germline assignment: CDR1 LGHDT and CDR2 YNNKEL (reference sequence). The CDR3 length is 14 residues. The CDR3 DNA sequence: TGTGCCAGCAGCCCTAGGGGTCCCCAAGAGACCAAGTACTTC. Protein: CASSPRGPQETKYF.

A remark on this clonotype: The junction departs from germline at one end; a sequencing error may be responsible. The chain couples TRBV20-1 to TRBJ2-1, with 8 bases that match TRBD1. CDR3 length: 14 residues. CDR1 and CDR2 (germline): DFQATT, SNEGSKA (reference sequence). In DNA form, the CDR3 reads TGCAGTGCTATGGACAGGGCGTGGGACAATGGGCAGCTCTTC. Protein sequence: CSAMDRAWDNGQLF.

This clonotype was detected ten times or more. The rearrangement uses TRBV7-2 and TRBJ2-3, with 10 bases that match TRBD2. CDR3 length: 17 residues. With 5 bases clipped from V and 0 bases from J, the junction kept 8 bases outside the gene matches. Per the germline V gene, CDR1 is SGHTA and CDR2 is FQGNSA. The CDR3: CASSARSGRTSTDTQYF. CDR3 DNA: TGTGCCAGCAGCGCCCGTAGCGGGAGGACTAGCACAGATACGCAGTATTTT. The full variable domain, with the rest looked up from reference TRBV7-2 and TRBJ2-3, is GAGVSQSPSNKVTEKGKDVELRCDPISGHTALYWYRQSLGQGLEFLIYFQGNSAPDKSGLPSDRFSAERTGGSVSTLTIQRTQQEDSAVYLCASSARSGRTSTDTQYFGPGTRLTVL.